This T cell receptor beta chain was identified in a study of regulatory T cells in long-lasting Graves disease. CDR3 regions were amplified by Arm-PCR using iRepertoire HTBI primers to build TCR beta libraries. TCRdb re-derived calls from the multiplex PCR reads in MiXCR, one entry per CDR3 protein. The table lists around 500,000 distinct CDR3 sequences, about 16% of them singletons. This CDR3 contains 12 residues. Germline V gives CDR1 LGHDT, CDR2 YNNKEL (reference sequence). Trimming left V 6 bases short and J 5 bases short, with 7 bases between. Many counts were recorded for this clonotype. This sample's time point: newly diagnosed GD, antithyroid drugs for less than 3 months. PBMC-derived RNA was used for the TCR library. The same sample was also used in a study of T cells in Graves' hyperthyroidism and ophthalmopathy.

The rearrangement links TRBV3-1 to TRBJ1-4; D is undetermined. This receptor was identified in a woman in her forties or fifties with Graves disease. Material: peripheral blood mononuclear cells (PBMCs), obtained at new diagnosis, from a patient treated with antithyroid drugs. CDR3 in amino acids: CASRASNEKLFF. The CDR3 DNA reads TGTGCCAGCAGGGCCAGCAATGAAAAACTGTTTTTT.